This T cell receptor (beta chain) was retrieved from a study of regulatory T cells in long-lasting Graves disease. Time point specified: persistent/refractory GD, antithyroid drugs over 5 years with positive TRAb. The TCR library was made from RNA extracted from PBMCs. The germline V gene encodes CDR1 MNHEY and CDR2 SVGEGT. This CDR3 is 14 amino acids long. J gave up 8 bases and V 5 bases, and 8 bases lay outside the gene matches. CDR3-region Arm-PCR and iRepertoire HTBI primers produced the TCR beta libraries. Source study methods: Looking across samples, the authors found under 70 TRBV and 13 to 15 TRBJ segments. TCRdb reprocessed the multiplex PCR reads with MiXCR, giving one entry per CDR3 protein. TCRdb, not the authors, supplied the V and J calls. The sample lists under 500,000 distinct CDR3 sequences, around 21% occurring once.

The origin of this receptor is a female donor with Graves disease. V gene TRBV6-2 or TRBV6-3 combines with J gene TRBJ1-5; 8 bases fit TRBD1. The sample here was peripheral blood mononuclear cells (PBMCs), taken when the disease was refractory, from a patient treated with antithyroid drugs. The CDR3 DNA sequence: TGTGCCAGCAGTGGTCTAACAGGGGGGAAGCCCCAGCATTTT. This translates into CASSGLTGGKPQHF.